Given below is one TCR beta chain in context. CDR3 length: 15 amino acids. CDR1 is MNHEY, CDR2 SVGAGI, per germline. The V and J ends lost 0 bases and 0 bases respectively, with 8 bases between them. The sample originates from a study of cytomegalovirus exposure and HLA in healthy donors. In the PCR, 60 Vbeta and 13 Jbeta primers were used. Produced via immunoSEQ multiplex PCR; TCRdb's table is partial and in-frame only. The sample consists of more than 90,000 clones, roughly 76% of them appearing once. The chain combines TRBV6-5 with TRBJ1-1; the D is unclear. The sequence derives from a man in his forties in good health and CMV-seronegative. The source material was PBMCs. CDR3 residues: CASSYSATMNTEAFF. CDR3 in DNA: TGTGCCAGCAGTTACTCGGCGACAATGAACACTGAAGCTTTCTTT.